A selection of T cell receptor beta chains follows, all from one sample in a study of T cells in Graves' hyperthyroidism and ophthalmopathy. TCRdb analysed the multiplex PCR reads with MiXCR anew, one entry per CDR3 protein. The sample contains about 840,000 distinct CDR3 sequences, approximately 40% of which appear only once. The sequenced sample was blood. The receptors originated from a young man with Graves' hyperthyroidism. CDR3s leave out the opening cysteine and the closing phenylalanine or tryptophan.

v_call: TRBV25-1; j_call: TRBJ1-1; cdr3_aa: ASSDSTGTTEAF
v_call: TRBV7-2; j_call: TRBJ2-7; cdr3_aa: ASSYGSGGGEQY
v_call: TRBV7-7; j_call: TRBJ1-1; cdr3_aa: ASSLKQKPKVRAPWTEAF
v_call: TRBV2; j_call: TRBJ1-5; cdr3_aa: ASSVHREIGNQPQH
v_call: TRBV9; j_call: TRBJ1-4; cdr3_aa: ASSVGQSNEKLF
v_call: TRBV6-5; j_call: TRBJ1-1; cdr3_aa: ASSPGDLAEAF
v_call: TRBV15; j_call: TRBJ1-1; cdr3_aa: ATSRGESSYNEQF
v_call: TRBV13; j_call: TRBJ1-1; cdr3_aa: ASSPTGYLDTEAF
v_call: TRBV28; j_call: TRBJ2-2; cdr3_aa: ASGITGAAGELF
v_call: TRBV5-1; j_call: TRBJ1-1; cdr3_aa: ASSLRGTGMNTEAF
v_call: TRBV12-3/TRBV12-4; j_call: TRBJ1-1; cdr3_aa: ASSRSEAWNTEAF
v_call: TRBV7-6; j_call: TRBJ2-5; cdr3_aa: ASSPSTSGEYQETQY
v_call: TRBV29-1; j_call: TRBJ1-4; cdr3_aa: SVETLRANEKLF
v_call: TRBV11-2; j_call: TRBJ1-2; cdr3_aa: ASSPRPGGYT
v_call: TRBV7-9; j_call: TRBJ1-6; cdr3_aa: ASLSGAARGNSPLH
v_call: TRBV2; j_call: TRBJ1-2; cdr3_aa: ASSGQGRPYGYT
v_call: TRBV6-2/TRBV6-3; j_call: TRBJ1-1; cdr3_aa: ASTDWTGGIRAF
v_call: TRBV12-3/TRBV12-4; j_call: TRBJ1-5; cdr3_aa: ASSLGGQGASQPQH
v_call: TRBV5-6; j_call: TRBJ1-2; cdr3_aa: ASSLYAGNYGYT
v_call: TRBV7-8; j_call: TRBJ1-1; cdr3_aa: ASSSGTQGRNTEAF
v_call: TRBV10-3; j_call: TRBJ2-2; cdr3_aa: AISEGQGAAGELF
v_call: TRBV18; j_call: TRBJ2-5; cdr3_aa: ASSEGEETQY
v_call: TRBV10-3; j_call: TRBJ1-1; cdr3_aa: AISPTGPGTEAF
v_call: TRBV7-7; j_call: TRBJ2-2; cdr3_aa: ASSGLGGKFAGELF
v_call: TRBV6-6; j_call: TRBJ1-5; cdr3_aa: ASSFPSRNQPQH
v_call: TRBV20-1; j_call: TRBJ1-1; cdr3_aa: SASSSWANAEAF
v_call: TRBV29-1; j_call: TRBJ2-7; cdr3_aa: SLGGEVSEQY
v_call: TRBV9; j_call: TRBJ2-7; cdr3_aa: ASSVDGDGFSYEQY
v_call: TRBV2; j_call: TRBJ1-1; cdr3_aa: ASSEFQGVFTEAF
v_call: TRBV25-1; j_call: TRBJ1-6; cdr3_aa: ASSLQGRSPLH
v_call: TRBV5-1; j_call: TRBJ2-2; cdr3_aa: ASSVLGTQNTGELF
v_call: TRBV11-2; j_call: TRBJ2-2; cdr3_aa: ASSLGPPGQGSTGELF
v_call: TRBV2; j_call: TRBJ2-7; cdr3_aa: ASRPGGGSYEQY
v_call: TRBV2; j_call: TRBJ1-4; cdr3_aa: ASSDRDNGKLF
v_call: TRBV6-2/TRBV6-3; j_call: TRBJ1-2; cdr3_aa: ASSYSKGTNYGYT
v_call: TRBV7-3; j_call: TRBJ1-5; cdr3_aa: ASSQDEGRNQPQH
v_call: TRBV5-1; j_call: TRBJ2-7; cdr3_aa: ASSLDTGTGGKEQY
v_call: TRBV11-2; j_call: TRBJ1-4; cdr3_aa: ASSVSGSANEKLF
v_call: TRBV6-5; j_call: TRBJ2-7; cdr3_aa: ASSYEGTGGYEQY
v_call: TRBV9; j_call: TRBJ2-7; cdr3_aa: ASSVAPTGGNSEQY
v_call: TRBV7-9; j_call: TRBJ2-5; cdr3_aa: ASSLAQQDGETQY
v_call: TRBV11-2; j_call: TRBJ1-3; cdr3_aa: ASSLVGSRSGNTIY
v_call: TRBV24-1; j_call: TRBJ2-2; cdr3_aa: ATSDFRGATGELF
v_call: TRBV7-2; j_call: TRBJ2-7; cdr3_aa: ASTGPGTTEQY
v_call: TRBV11-3; j_call: TRBJ1-2; cdr3_aa: ASSFRLGRVYYGYT
v_call: TRBV2; j_call: TRBJ1-1; cdr3_aa: ASTDRGRQAF
v_call: TRBV10-3; j_call: TRBJ2-7; cdr3_aa: AISEAKGLNEQY
v_call: TRBV7-9; j_call: TRBJ2-2; cdr3_aa: ASSQEQVTGELF
v_call: TRBV7-6; j_call: TRBJ2-5; cdr3_aa: ASSVGPLGTQY
v_call: TRBV12-3/TRBV12-4; j_call: TRBJ1-5; cdr3_aa: ASSPGTGTGNQPQH
v_call: TRBV7-9; j_call: TRBJ2-1; cdr3_aa: ASSYDGAYNEQF
v_call: TRBV9; j_call: TRBJ2-5; cdr3_aa: ASSVDPGEETQY
v_call: TRBV10-3; j_call: TRBJ2-2; cdr3_aa: AISERATGELF
v_call: TRBV10-3; j_call: TRBJ1-3; cdr3_aa: AISDGGFAGNTIY
v_call: TRBV5-1; j_call: TRBJ2-7; cdr3_aa: ASSTWTSGGPYERY
v_call: TRBV2; j_call: TRBJ2-3; cdr3_aa: ASSELTDTQY
v_call: TRBV10-3; j_call: TRBJ1-1; cdr3_aa: APRKYREASQAF
v_call: TRBV2; j_call: TRBJ1-2; cdr3_aa: ASSLTPNYDYT
v_call: TRBV29-1; j_call: TRBJ2-5; cdr3_aa: SALAAGETQY